This entry lists 18 T cell receptor beta chains sequenced from one sample in a study of shared clonotypes between healthy human individuals. Assay: immunoSEQ multiplex PCR; the TCRdb copy retains only in-frame clones and omits some. This sample has about 2.4 million clones, with approximately 93% found just once. Sequencing was carried out using naive CD4+ T cells from PBMCs. Noted subset: CD45RA+ positively selected. Receptor source: a man aged 18 to 30 in good health. Some clones in this sample may be carry-over from other donors' samples.

The chain carries TRBV7-9 and TRBJ1-5, with a possible D match to TRBD1 (6 bases). V lost 0 bases and J lost 7, with 13 bases in between. Germline CDR1 reads SEHNR; CDR2 reads FQNEAQ (reference sequence). The length of the CDR3 is 15 residues. This CDR3 is CASSLAGGSGQPQHF. DNA of the CDR3: TGTGCCAGCAGCTTAGCCGGGGGCAGTGGCCAGCCCCAGCATTTT.

This clone was seen only once. V usage is TRBV2 and J usage is TRBJ2-1; 10 nucleotides match TRBD2. The V gene's germline CDR1 is SNHLY and CDR2 FYNNEI. The length of the CDR3 is 14 residues. The ends lost 7 bases at V and 9 bases at J; junction bases unmatched: 9. CDR3 bases: TGTGCCAGCAACCGAAAGCGGGAGGGTCTTGAGCAGTTCTTC. This encodes CASNRKREGLEQFF.

The J gene is TRBJ1-1, the V gene TRBV7-9; the match to TRBD1 covers 7 bases. Germline CDR1 SEHNR, CDR2 FQNEAQ (reference sequence). J was trimmed by 11 bases and V by 4 bases; bases with no gene match: 16. The CDR3 has 15 residues. CDR3: CASSSLRQGGSEAFF. For the CDR3, the DNA is TGTGCCAGCAGCTCCCTACGACAGGGAGGCTCCGAGGCTTTCTTT.

Comments on this clone: The identical CDR3 is also encoded by other nucleotide sequences in the sample. The V gene is TRBV10-3, the J gene TRBJ1-3, with D possibly matching TRBD1 (6 bases). Trimming left V 3 bases short and J 0 bases short, with 9 bases between. CDR1 and CDR2 (germline): ENHRY, SYGVKD. CDR3 length: 15 amino acids. The CDR3 bases are TGTGCCATCAGTGAAACAGGGAGCTCTGGAAACACCATATATTTT. Its protein product is CAISETGSSGNTIYF.

The genes are TRBV6-5 and TRBJ1-2, with D maybe TRBD1 (5 bases). The CDR3 length is 12 residues. Germline loops: CDR1 MNHEY, CDR2 SVGAGI. Trimming left V 5 bases short and J 8 bases short, with 12 bases between. The CDR3 is CASSHRGVGYTF. CDR3 nucleotide sequence: TGTGCCAGCAGTCACCGAGGGGTCGGCTACACCTTC.

J is TRBJ2-3 and V is TRBV5-1, with 8 bases matching TRBD2. The CDR3 extends over 18 amino acids. The ends lost 0 bases at V and 0 bases at J; junction bases unmatched: 9. The V gene's germline CDR1 is SGHRS and CDR2 YFSETQ. The chain's CDR3 is CASSLGASGSLSTDTQYF. CDR3 nucleotides: TGCGCCAGCAGCTTGGGGGCCAGCGGGAGCCTTAGCACAGATACGCAGTATTTT.

The chain uses TRBV11-3 and TRBJ2-1, with D possibly TRBD1 on 5 matching bases. In germline, CDR1 is SGHNT, CDR2 YENEEA. The CDR3 length is 13 residues. The V end lost 1 base, the J end lost 10 bases, and 11 bases lay between the germline ends. The CDR3 here is CASSLGLQEEQFF. The CDR3 DNA reads TGTGCCAGCAGCTTAGGCCTACAGGAGGAGCAGTTCTTC.

Here the CDR3 DNA reads TGTGCCAGCAGCTTAGAAAGTCCAATCACAGGGGCCTACGAGCAGTACTTC. Its translation: CASSLESPITGAYEQYF. The gene calls are TRBV11-2 and TRBJ2-7; TRBD1 matches at 7 bases. There are 17 residues in the CDR3. CDR1 is SGHAT, CDR2 FQNNGV, per germline. V gave up 0 bases and J gave up 2 bases; unmatched junction bases: 10.

The gene calls are TRBV5-8 and TRBJ1-2, with D uncertain. The germline CDR1 and CDR2 sequences are SGHTS and YDEGEE. The CDR3 spans 12 residues. The V end was cut by 3 bases, the J end by 4 bases, with 7 bases between. CDR3 in DNA: TGTGCCAGCAGCTGGTCGGCCTATGGCTACACCTTC. It translates to CASSWSAYGYTF.

This chain connects TRBV28 to TRBJ1-2, with D unresolved. V was pared by 2 bases and J by 3 bases, with 10 bases between. CDR1 and CDR2 (germline): MDHEN, SYDVKM. This CDR3 has 14 amino acids. This chain's CDR3 is CASSLLGTDYGYTF. CDR3 nucleotides: TGTGCCAGCAGTTTACTCGGAACGGACTATGGCTACACCTTC.

To note about this clone: Other DNA sequences from this sample encode an identical CDR3 as well. V and J are TRBV11-2 and TRBJ1-1; no clear D. The CDR3 is made up of 13 amino acids. V shed 5 bases and J shed 3 bases, with 10 bases lying between them. Germline V gene lookup returns CDR1 SGHAT and CDR2 FQNNGV. The CDR3: CASSPGRDTEAFF. CDR3 nucleotide sequence: TGTGCCAGCAGCCCGGGGAGGGACACTGAAGCTTTCTTT.

This clone was seen a handful of times. The rearrangement joins TRBV5-1 to TRBJ1-1, with D unclear. V lost 0 bases, J lost 7 bases, and 10 bases lay in between. Germline CDR1 is SGHRS and CDR2 is YFSETQ. The CDR3 spans 13 residues. In DNA form, the CDR3 reads TGCGCCAGCAGCTTGGTGGGAGGGAATGAAGCTTTCTTT. It specifies CASSLVGGNEAFF.

This chain links TRBV4-1 with TRBJ2-7; TRBD2 matches at 9 bases. Germline trimming cut 0 bases from V and 5 bases from J; bases unmatched to any gene: 5. Germline CDR1 is MGHRA and CDR2 is YSYEKL. The CDR3 runs 15 residues. The CDR3 DNA is TGCGCCAGCAGCCAAGAGAGGCGGGAGGGCAACGAGCAGTACTTC. Its protein product is CASSQERREGNEQYF.

The J gene is TRBJ1-2, the V gene TRBV25-1; TRBD1 matches at 7 bases. The J segment lost 7 bases and the V segment lost 2 bases, leaving 13 bases of the junction unmatched. Per the germline V gene, CDR1 is MGHDK and CDR2 is SYGVNS. CDR3 size: 16 residues. The CDR3 region is CASSEVGQTLYGGYTF. CDR3 coding DNA: TGTGCCAGCAGTGAAGTGGGACAGACCTTGTACGGTGGCTACACCTTC.

The table lists this clone with a few counts. Since the CDR3 does not end with the conserved phenylalanine or tryptophan, this likely comes from a read error. The limits of the CDR3 on the DNA are not certain, so only TCRdb's listed CDR3 is given. The chain links TRBV21-1 to TRBJ1-2. TRBV21-1 is noted as a pseudogene. The CDR3 has 8 amino acids, counting both end residues. The CDR3 loop reads CASSTRFR.

The J gene is TRBJ1-1, the V gene TRBV5-8; 12 bases agree with TRBD1. With V trimmed by 4 bases and J by 10 bases, 8 bases remained unmatched. Germline-derived CDR1 and CDR2 are SGHTS and YDEGEE. The CDR3 has 14 residues. Here the CDR3 DNA reads TGTGCCAGCAGCGGGGGACAGGGGGCTATTGGAGCTTTCTTT. Translation gives CASSGGQGAIGAFF.

The V call is TRBV7-9, the J call TRBJ2-1, with 7 bases fitting TRBD2. This CDR3 region has 15 residues. CDR1 SEHNR and CDR2 FQNEAQ come from the germline V gene (reference sequence). V was pared by 8 bases and J by 2 bases, with 9 bases of the junction left unmatched. The CDR3 protein is CASAGDGGPYNEQFF. The CDR3, as DNA: TGTGCCAGCGCGGGGGATGGCGGACCCTACAATGAGCAGTTCTTC.

In DNA, the CDR3 is TGTGCCAGCATTAAGAAGGGGGCCGGGGGCTACACCTTC. It yields the protein CASIKKGAGGYTF. The chain combines TRBV27 with TRBJ1-2; 7 bases align to TRBD1. Trimming cost V 7 bases and J 8 bases; bases outside gene matches: 10. The germline V gene encodes CDR1 MNHEY and CDR2 SMNVEV (reference sequence). The CDR3 has 13 residues.